The T cell receptor (beta chain) under discussion was sequenced for a study of T-cell reconstitution after alpha-beta-depleted transplantation in children. The CDR3 loop spans 14 amino acids. V lost 2 bases to trimming and J lost 5 bases, with 7 bases between them. CDR1 and CDR2 from the germline V gene are MNHEY and SVGAGI. During its preparation, the TCRbeta library received unique molecular identifiers. MiXCR was run by TCRdb on the PCR reads, yielding one entry per CDR3 protein. The table includes hundreds of thousands of distinct CDR3 sequences, approximately 9.6% detected once. This material consisted of PBMCs from the stem cell graft donor, taken from the stem cell graft. This TCR derives from a human donor who donated a stem cell graft to a child with SCID. V gene TRBV6-5 combines with J gene TRBJ1-6; perhaps TRBD1 as D (5 bases). CDR3 region: CASSYGTDNSPLHF. The CDR3 DNA reads TGTGCCAGCAGTTACGGGACGGATAATTCACCCCTCCACTTT.